Listed here are 9 T cell receptor beta chains from one sample, sequenced in a study of blood T cell repertoires in COVID-19. Assay: immunoSEQ multiplex PCR; the TCRdb copy retains only in-frame clones and omits some. The sample shows some 120,000 clones, 79% of them seen only once. The sample was peripheral blood. These receptors were obtained from a man between 35 and 55 years old with active or convalescent COVID-19.

This clone has only one observation. The rearrangement joins TRBV3-1 (or the pseudogene TRBV3-2) to TRBJ2-1, with 8 bases aligning to TRBD1. CDR1 is LGHDT and CDR2 is YNNKEL in the germline V gene (reference sequence). The CDR3 totals 13 residues. With 6 bases clipped from V and 8 bases from J, the junction kept 6 bases outside the gene matches. DNA of the CDR3: TGTGCCAGCAGAAAACTACAGGGGGATGAGCAGTTCTTC. This codes for CASRKLQGDEQFF.

The DNA of the CDR3 is TGTGCCAGCACCAGGGACAGGGTAGAAAACGAGCAGTACTTC. It translates to CASTRDRVENEQYF. This rearrangement joins TRBV6-5 to TRBJ2-7; 9 bases match TRBD1. The germline CDR1 and CDR2 sequences are MNHEY and SVGAGI. This CDR3 comprises 14 residues. Trimming cost V 7 bases and J 5 bases; bases outside gene matches: 9.

CDR3 amino acids: CASSPTPRRTDTQYF. Here the CDR3 DNA reads TGTGCCAGCAGTCCAACTCCTAGGCGAACAGATACGCAGTATTTT. This sequence joins TRBV2 and TRBJ2-3; D call uncertain. From germline, CDR1 is SNHLY and CDR2 FYNNEI. The V end lost 5 bases, the J end lost 3 bases, and 15 bases lay between the germline ends. The CDR3 spans 15 residues.

This rearrangement joins TRBV2 to TRBJ2-7; TRBD2 matches 7 bases. This CDR3 contains 16 residues. Germline CDR1 reads SNHLY; CDR2 reads FYNNEI. The ends lost 1 base at V and 0 bases at J; junction bases unmatched: 6. The CDR3 protein is CASSEVSSGVSYEQYF. CDR3 coding DNA: TGTGCCAGCAGTGAAGTGTCGAGCGGGGTCTCCTACGAGCAGTACTTC.

The chain recombines TRBV19 with TRBJ1-2; D is undetermined. V lost 5 bases, J lost 0 bases, and 10 bases lay in between. Per germline, CDR1 LNHDA and CDR2 SQIVND (reference sequence). This CDR3 has 14 amino acids. For the CDR3, the DNA is TGTGCCAGTAGTTTCTGGGGAGCTAACTATGGCTACACCTTC. As protein: CASSFWGANYGYTF.

The chain joins TRBV7-2 to TRBJ2-5, with 8 bases lining up with TRBD1. J was trimmed by 4 bases and V by 2 bases; bases with no gene match: 6. The CDR3 is made up of 15 amino acids. CDR1 and CDR2 from the germline V gene are SGHTA and FQGNSA. Here the CDR3 reads CASSLQGAEVETQYF. The CDR3 nucleotides are TGTGCCAGCAGCTTACAGGGGGCGGAGGTAGAGACCCAGTACTTC.

This chain joins TRBV6-5 and TRBJ2-3; D is perhaps TRBD2 (5 bases). The V end was cut by 6 bases, the J end by 0 bases, with 10 bases between. CDR3 length: 14 residues. CDR1 is MNHEY, CDR2 SVGAGI, per germline. CDR3 DNA: TGTGCCAGCAGCCTTAGAGGGAGCACAGATACGCAGTATTTT. Amino acid sequence: CASSLRGSTDTQYF.

The chain has TRBV29-1 and TRBJ1-2; D gene uncertain. Trimming pared 5 bases from V and 8 bases from J, leaving 24 bases between. The V gene's germline CDR1 is SQVTM and CDR2 ANQGSEA. CDR3 size: 15 residues. The CDR3 DNA sequence: TGCAGCGTTTGGGATATTTCAGCGGGGAAGAGGGGCTACACCTTC. The encoded protein is CSVWDISAGKRGYTF.

DNA for the CDR3: TGTGCCAGCAGTTTACTAACTGGAAACACCATATATTTT. Translating it yields CASSLLTGNTIYF. This chain uses TRBV6-5 with TRBJ1-3; no firm D call. The germline V gene has CDR1 MNHEY and CDR2 SVGAGI. The CDR3 extends over 13 amino acids. Trimming pared 4 bases from V and 2 bases from J, leaving 6 bases between.